One sample yielded the 20 T cell receptor beta chains listed below, sequenced in a study of T cell responses to AZD1222 COVID-19 vaccine. Clones were read by immunoSEQ multiplex PCR, and TCRdb kept only the in-frame ones, dropping some. The sample carries approximately 150,000 clones, roughly 90% recorded once. The sequencing used peripheral blood, collected 28 days after the second AZD1222 dose. These TCRs come from an adult who received the AZD1222 COVID-19 vaccine.

The chain joins TRBV11-2 to TRBJ2-2; a weak D match, TRBD2 (5 bases). Trimming stripped 5 bases from V and 5 bases from J, with 15 bases between. Germline V gives CDR1 SGHAT, CDR2 FQNNGV. The CDR3 extends over 15 amino acids. For the CDR3, the DNA is TGTGCCAGCAGCCCAAACAGCGGAAGTACCGGGGAGCTGTTTTTT. Protein product: CASSPNSGSTGELFF.

J is TRBJ1-5 and V is TRBV7-9; D call uncertain. Germline V gene lookup returns CDR1 SEHNR and CDR2 FQNEAQ (reference sequence). CDR3 length: 16 residues. V was trimmed by 0 bases and J by 5 bases, leaving 14 bases between them. CDR3 protein: CASSLAGGRVDQPQHF. The CDR3, as DNA: TGTGCCAGCAGCTTAGCGGGCGGGAGGGTCGATCAGCCCCAGCATTTT.

The chain has TRBV5-1 and TRBJ2-3; D uncertain. CDR3 length equals 16 residues. Germline CDR1 is SGHRS and CDR2 is YFSETQ. Trimming removed 3 bases from V and 4 bases from J, with 18 bases in between. CDR3 sequence (DNA): TGCGCCAGCAGCTCCCGGACCAACCCGAGATCAGATACGCAGTATTTT. This gives the protein CASSSRTNPRSDTQYF.

V is TRBV11-2 and J is TRBJ2-7, with D possibly being TRBD2 (6 bases). Germline assignment: CDR1 SGHAT and CDR2 FQNNGV. Trimming removed 5 bases at V and 4 bases at J, with 12 bases between. The CDR3 consists of 13 residues. The CDR3 here is CASSPGTLYEQYF. The CDR3 DNA reads as TGTGCCAGCAGCCCCGGGACTCTTTACGAGCAGTACTTC.

This chain joins TRBV6-4 and TRBJ2-7; 7 bases align to TRBD2. The CDR3 is 18 amino acids. V shed 4 bases, J shed 5 bases, and the junction held 20 bases outside the gene matches. Germline V gene data show CDR1 as MRHNA and CDR2 as SNTAGT. The CDR3 here is CASSVHTLLAPPTDEQYF. The CDR3 nucleotides are TGTGCCAGCAGTGTCCACACGCTACTAGCGCCTCCAACAGACGAGCAGTACTTC.

This clone was picked up one time. In DNA, the CDR3 is TGCGCCAGCAGCGTCTCGGGAGCCCAAGAGACCCAGTACTTC. Translated: CASSVSGAQETQYF. The chain employs TRBV5-1 and TRBJ2-5; TRBD2 might be the D (6 bases). The CDR3 spans 14 residues. The V gene's germline CDR1 is SGHRS and CDR2 YFSETQ. V lost 4 bases, J lost 1 base, and 11 bases lay in between.

The chain couples TRBV4-1 to TRBJ1-2; no definite D call. The V gene lost 0 bases and the J gene lost 0 bases, with 11 bases spanning the gap. CDR3 length: 16 amino acids. CDR1 is MGHRA, CDR2 YSYEKL, per germline. The DNA for the CDR3 is TGCGCCAGCAGCCAAGATCAGTACAGTACTAACTATGGCTACACCTTC. Residues: CASSQDQYSTNYGYTF.

Comment on this clone: At the DNA level, this CDR3 is encoded by other sequences in the same sample as well. The rearrangement links TRBV7-3 to TRBJ2-3, with D possibly matching TRBD2 (7 bases). The ends were cut back, 0 bases at V and 4 bases at J, with 11 bases in the middle. Germline assignment: CDR1 SGHTA and CDR2 FQGTGA. This CDR3 is built from 15 residues. The CDR3 is CASSLTGGGADTQYF. In nucleotides, the CDR3 is TGTGCCAGCAGCTTAACCGGCGGGGGCGCAGATACGCAGTATTTT. The full variable domain, with the rest looked up from reference TRBV7-3 and TRBJ2-3, is GAGVSQTPSNKVTEKGKYVELRCDPISGHTALYWYRQSLGQGPEFLIYFQGTGAADDSGLPNDRFFAVRPEGSVSTLKIQRTERGDSAVYLCASSLTGGGADTQYFGPGTRLTVL.

This sequence joins TRBV18 and TRBJ2-1; 7 bases agree with TRBD2. CDR1 and CDR2 (germline): KGHSH, LQKENI. The ends lost 2 bases at V and 6 bases at J; junction bases unmatched: 13. The CDR3 runs to 17 residues. This CDR3 reads CASSPVRAGVKVNEQFF. CDR3 sequence (DNA): TGTGCCAGCTCACCAGTAAGGGCGGGAGTAAAGGTCAATGAGCAGTTCTTC.

This clone was observed once. This rearrangement joins TRBV7-3 to TRBJ2-5; 9 bases match TRBD2. Germline CDR1 is SGHTA and CDR2 is FQGTGA. The CDR3 runs to 15 residues. V shed 4 bases, J shed 2 bases, and the junction held 5 bases outside the gene matches. The DNA of the CDR3 is TGTGCCAGCAGCTCGGGGACTAGCCCTCAAGAGACCCAGTACTTC. Translated: CASSSGTSPQETQYF.

This rearrangement joins TRBV27 to TRBJ1-2; D is undetermined. Germline CDR1 reads MNHEY; CDR2 reads SMNVEV (reference sequence). V was clipped by 8 bases and J by 0 bases, with 4 bases between them. The length of the CDR3 is 11 residues. The CDR3 bases are TGTGCCAGCGGGACTAACTATGGCTACACCTTC. This codes for CASGTNYGYTF.

V is TRBV5-4 and J is TRBJ1-3, with D tentatively TRBD1 (6 bases). Trimming took off 1 base at V and 4 bases at J, with 15 bases between the two ends. There are 16 residues in the CDR3. The germline V gene encodes CDR1 SGHNT and CDR2 YYREEE (reference sequence). The CDR3 spells CASSLRSQGSGNTIYF. The CDR3 bases are TGTGCCAGCAGCTTGCGGTCCCAGGGGAGCGGAAACACCATATATTTT.

The CDR3 sequence is CASSLKLGEDTQYF. The CDR3 nucleotides are TGTGCCAGCAGCTTAAAGTTAGGGGAGGATACGCAGTATTTT. This sequence joins TRBV7-6 and TRBJ2-3; possibly TRBD1 or TRBD2 for D (5 bases each). The CDR3 consists of 14 residues. Germline V gene sequence: CDR1 SGHVS, CDR2 FNYEAQ. V was clipped by 2 bases and J by 6 bases, with 12 bases between them.

V gene TRBV5-1 combines with J gene TRBJ1-1, with 12 bases that match TRBD1. The ends lost 4 bases at V and 4 bases at J; junction bases unmatched: 5. This CDR3 contains 15 residues. Germline CDR1 and CDR2: SGHRS and YFSETQ. CDR3 sequence (DNA): TGCGCCAGCAGCCCGGGACAGGGGGCGGGCACTGAAGCTTTCTTT. It encodes CASSPGQGAGTEAFF.

The chain recombines TRBV20-1 with TRBJ1-2; D is uncertain. This CDR3 is built from 13 residues. Germline V gives CDR1 DFQATT, CDR2 SNEGSKA (reference sequence). The ends were cut back, 3 bases at V and 2 bases at J, with 10 bases in the middle. The CDR3: CSASSGGNYGYTF. DNA for the CDR3: TGCAGTGCTAGTAGCGGCGGGAACTATGGCTACACCTTC.

This clone was found once. This chain joins TRBV5-1 and TRBJ2-1; 10 nucleotides align to TRBD2. Germline V lookup: CDR1 SGHRS, CDR2 YFSETQ. The CDR3 totals 14 residues. The J segment lost 6 bases and the V segment lost 10 bases, leaving 10 bases of the junction unmatched. CDR3 in DNA: TGCGCCTCTACTCGGACTAGCGGTGTCAATGAGCAGTTCTTC. Translating it yields CASTRTSGVNEQFF.

The chain recombines TRBV7-9 with TRBJ1-2; 9 positions match TRBD1. With 5 bases clipped from V and 4 bases from J, the junction kept 8 bases outside the gene matches. The germline V gene encodes CDR1 SEHNR and CDR2 FQNEAQ (reference sequence). CDR3 length: 15 amino acids. CDR3 protein: CASSRQGDPSYGYTF. In nucleotides, the CDR3 is TGTGCCAGCAGCCGACAGGGGGACCCATCCTATGGCTACACCTTC. Variable domain in full (rest from reference TRBV7-9 and TRBJ1-2): DTGVSQNPRHKITKRGQNVTFRCDPISEHNRLYWYRQTLGQGPEFLTYFQNEAQLEKSRLLSDRFSAERPKGSFSTLEIQRTEQGDSAMYLCASSRQGDPSYGYTFGSGTRLTVV.

V and J are TRBV7-2 and TRBJ1-2, with a tentative D call TRBD1 (5 bases). Trimming removed 1 base from V and 8 bases from J, with 14 bases in between. This CDR3 has 14 amino acids. CDR1 is SGHTA, CDR2 FQGNSA, per germline. In nucleotides, the CDR3 is TGTGCCAGCAGCTTAGTTCAGGGAGGCGGCGGCTACACCTTC. It yields the protein CASSLVQGGGGYTF.

The chain links TRBV7-6 to TRBJ1-3; no reliable D call. The V end lost 5 bases, the J end lost 4 bases, and 21 bases lay between the germline ends. In germline, CDR1 is SGHVS, CDR2 FNYEAQ. This CDR3 contains 17 residues. The CDR3 DNA reads TGTGCCAGCAGCCAGAGAGGCCTCAACCTACGGGGAAACACCATATATTTT. Translating gives CASSQRGLNLRGNTIYF.

The genes are TRBV7-8 and TRBJ2-7; tentative D call: TRBD2 (6 bases). Germline V gene data show CDR1 as SGHVS and CDR2 as FQNEAQ. CDR3 length equals 15 residues. Trimming left V 8 bases short and J 3 bases short, with 20 bases between. CDR3 in amino acids: CASLPNGLALYEQYF. DNA of the CDR3: TGTGCCAGCCTCCCAAATGGGCTAGCGCTCTACGAGCAGTACTTC.